This is a list of T cell receptor beta chains from one sample in a study of shared clonotypes between healthy human individuals. Clones were read by immunoSEQ multiplex PCR, and TCRdb kept only the in-frame ones, dropping some. Of about 2,200,000 clones in the sample, 90% to 95% were seen once. The specimen was naive CD8+ T cells from PBMCs. All receptors derive from a man aged 18 to 30 in good health. Some clones in this sample may be carry-over from other donors' samples. Both conserved end residues are part of each CDR3. D genes are given only for firm matches. Size is stated for part of the rows, as once, few or many counts, or as a class when the clone is expanded.

DNA: TGTGCCAGCAGTTACTCGGGGTCAGGGTTTTTGGGTGGCTACACCTTC
CDR3: CASSYSGSGFLGGYTF
size: NA
D: NA
V: TRBV6-5
J: TRBJ1-2

DNA: TGTGCCAGCAGCCAAGACTCCGAGGGAGGGCCCTATGGCTACACCTTC
CDR3: CASSQDSEGGPYGYTF
size: few
D: NA
V: TRBV4-2
J: TRBJ1-2

DNA: TGTGCCAGCACCCCCGGGCAGGTTTTGGGGTGGCAGTTCTTC
CDR3: CASTPGQVLGWQFF
size: once
D: NA
V: TRBV28
J: TRBJ2-1

DNA: TGTGCCAGCAGCTTGGAACAGATGAACACTGAAGCTTTCTTT
CDR3: CASSLEQMNTEAFF
size: NA
D: NA
V: TRBV5-4
J: TRBJ1-1

DNA: TGCGCCAGCAGCCAGAACATGGGGGTTACTCAGTACAATGAGCAGTTCTTC
CDR3: CASSQNMGVTQYNEQFF
size: NA
D: NA
V: TRBV4-3
J: TRBJ2-1

DNA: TGTGCCAGCAGCCCTTATCTCCAGCATGGCTACACCTTC
CDR3: CASSPYLQHGYTF
size: NA
D: NA
V: TRBV16
J: TRBJ1-2

DNA: TGTGCCAGCGCCCCTTGGGAGGGTCCCACAGATACGCAGTATTTT
CDR3: CASAPWEGPTDTQYF
size: NA
D: TRBD2
V: TRBV7-9
J: TRBJ2-3

DNA: TGTGCCACCAGCAGCGGGACAGGGGATTTTGCGACAGATACGCAGTATTTT
CDR3: CATSSGTGDFATDTQYF
size: NA
D: TRBD1
V: TRBV15
J: TRBJ2-3

DNA: TGTGCCAGCAGCCAATCGTCAGGGTACGAGCAGTACTTC
CDR3: CASSQSSGYEQYF
size: NA
D: NA
V: TRBV16
J: TRBJ2-7

DNA: TGTGCCAGCAGCCAATTACCGGGACAGTTCTACGAGCAGTACTTC
CDR3: CASSQLPGQFYEQYF
size: once
D: TRBD1
V: TRBV4-2
J: TRBJ2-7

DNA: TGTGCCAGCAGTGTCCGGAGGGTGAACACTGAAGCTTTCTTT
CDR3: CASSVRRVNTEAFF
size: NA
D: NA
V: TRBV28
J: TRBJ1-1

DNA: TGTGCCAGCAGCCCACCGGGGTCCTCGGCCTACAATGAGCAGTTCTTC
CDR3: CASSPPGSSAYNEQFF
size: NA
D: NA
V: TRBV5-4
J: TRBJ2-1

DNA: TGTGCCAGTAGTATAAGTTTGAATGCCTACGAGCAGTACTTC
CDR3: CASSISLNAYEQYF
size: NA
D: NA
V: TRBV19
J: TRBJ2-7

DNA: TGTGCCAGCGAGATAACGGGGAGAAACACCATATATTTT
CDR3: CASEITGRNTIYF
size: NA
D: NA
V: TRBV2
J: TRBJ1-3

DNA: TGTGCCAGCAGCCCCAGGTACAATGAGCAGTTCTTC
CDR3: CASSPRYNEQFF
size: NA
D: NA
V: TRBV7-9
J: TRBJ2-1

DNA: TGTGCCAGCAGCCAGGGACACCCCAACACCGGGGAGCTGTTTTTT
CDR3: CASSQGHPNTGELFF
size: many
D: NA
V: TRBV7-9
J: TRBJ2-2

DNA: TGTGCCAGCTCACCACCGGAGAAGGAAAGAAACACCATATATTTT
CDR3: CASSPPEKERNTIYF
size: NA
D: NA
V: TRBV18
J: TRBJ1-3

DNA: TGCGCCAGCAGCCACCGGGAGGGAACAACAGATACGCAGTATTTT
CDR3: CASSHREGTTDTQYF
size: NA
D: TRBD2
V: TRBV4-1
J: TRBJ2-3

DNA: TGTGCCAGCAGCTTACAGGGCCGCGAGCAGTACTTC
CDR3: CASSLQGREQYF
size: NA
D: NA
V: TRBV5-6
J: TRBJ2-7

DNA: TGTGCCAGCAGCGACGGGACGAACACTGAAGCTTTCTTT
CDR3: CASSDGTNTEAFF
size: few
D: NA
V: TRBV9
J: TRBJ1-1

DNA: TGTGCCAGCAGAAGGGGGGACGCTGGAAACACCATATATTTT
CDR3: CASRRGDAGNTIYF
size: NA
D: NA
V: TRBV7-9
J: TRBJ1-3

DNA: TGTGCCAGCAGCTCGGCCAGGGACGATGGCTACACCTTC
CDR3: CASSSARDDGYTF
size: NA
D: NA
V: TRBV11-3
J: TRBJ1-2

DNA: TGCGCCAGCAGCCAGGACAGGGTAGCGTACAATGAGCAGTTCTTC
CDR3: CASSQDRVAYNEQFF
size: NA
D: TRBD1
V: TRBV4-3
J: TRBJ2-1

DNA: TGTGCCAGTAGTGTGGGACACCAGAACACTGAAGCTTTCTTT
CDR3: CASSVGHQNTEAFF
size: NA
D: NA
V: TRBV19
J: TRBJ1-1

DNA: TGTGCCAGCAGTTCTCGGTTCAACTATGGCTACACCTTC
CDR3: CASSSRFNYGYTF
size: NA
D: NA
V: TRBV6-5
J: TRBJ1-2

DNA: TGTGCCAGCAGCTATATCCCAGCTAGCTCCTACGAGCAGTACTTC
CDR3: CASSYIPASSYEQYF
size: NA
D: NA
V: TRBV6-5
J: TRBJ2-7

DNA: TGTGCCAGCAGGACCCAAACAGGGGTCTACGAGCAGTACTTC
CDR3: CASRTQTGVYEQYF
size: NA
D: TRBD1
V: TRBV27
J: TRBJ2-7

DNA: TGTGCCAGCAGTACTCACGGGGACACTGAAGCTTTCTTT
CDR3: CASSTHGDTEAFF
size: NA
D: NA
V: TRBV28
J: TRBJ1-1

DNA: TGTGCCAGCACCTTTACACCTCCGAACACTGAAGCTTTCTTT
CDR3: CASTFTPPNTEAFF
size: few
D: NA
V: TRBV28
J: TRBJ1-1

DNA: TGTGCCAGCGGGGCGGGGGACTATGGCTACACCTTC
CDR3: CASGAGDYGYTF
size: NA
D: NA
V: TRBV9
J: TRBJ1-2

DNA: TGTGCCAGCAGCCCATTAGGGCGGGAGGGATCCTACAATGAGCAGTTCTTC
CDR3: CASSPLGREGSYNEQFF
size: NA
D: TRBD2
V: TRBV13
J: TRBJ2-1

DNA: TGTGCCAGCAGCTATGACAGGTCAGATACGCAGTATTTT
CDR3: CASSYDRSDTQYF
size: NA
D: NA
V: TRBV28
J: TRBJ2-3

DNA: TGTGCCACCAGCAGAGATCGGTCCTTGGGGGAGCAGTACTTC
CDR3: CATSRDRSLGEQYF
size: NA
D: NA
V: TRBV15
J: TRBJ2-7

DNA: TGTGCCAGCAGCTTAGGGTTGGGGGGCCTTAGCAATCAGCCCCAGCATTTT
CDR3: CASSLGLGGLSNQPQHF
size: NA
D: NA
V: TRBV11-3
J: TRBJ1-5

DNA: TGTGCCAGCAGCTCAATAGCGGAGCGCTCCTACAATGAGCAGTTCTTC
CDR3: CASSSIAERSYNEQFF
size: NA
D: NA
V: TRBV9
J: TRBJ2-1

DNA: TGTGCCAGCAGTGAAATGAAGACTACCAACAATGAGCAGTTCTTC
CDR3: CASSEMKTTNNEQFF
size: once
D: NA
V: TRBV6-1
J: TRBJ2-1

DNA: TGTGCCAGCAGCCTGGGACGGAATGAGCAGTTCTTC
CDR3: CASSLGRNEQFF
size: NA
D: NA
V: TRBV13
J: TRBJ2-1

DNA: TGTGCCAGCAGTTTTGAAGGAGAGCAGTACTTC
CDR3: CASSFEGEQYF
size: NA
D: NA
V: TRBV28
J: TRBJ2-7

DNA: TGTGCCAGCAGTCTCCAGGGATCGGGGGATGGCAATCAGCCCCAGCATTTT
CDR3: CASSLQGSGDGNQPQHF
size: NA
D: NA
V: TRBV27
J: TRBJ1-5

DNA: TGCGCCAGCAGCTTGGAGGTGGTTTACCAAGCTAACTATGGCTACACCTTC
CDR3: CASSLEVVYQANYGYTF
size: NA
D: NA
V: TRBV5-1
J: TRBJ1-2

DNA: TGCGCCAGCAGCCATGGGACAGGGCTTAATGAGCAGTTCTTC
CDR3: CASSHGTGLNEQFF
size: NA
D: TRBD1
V: TRBV4-1
J: TRBJ2-1

DNA: TGTGCCAGCAGCCCTCCTACTGGCAACTACGAGCAGTACTTC
CDR3: CASSPPTGNYEQYF
size: NA
D: NA
V: TRBV7-9
J: TRBJ2-7

DNA: TGTGCCAGCAGCCAACCCCGCGGGGCCCGGATCCGGGAGACCCAGTACTTC
CDR3: CASSQPRGARIRETQYF
size: NA
D: NA
V: TRBV7-2
J: TRBJ2-5

DNA: TGTGCCAGCAGCCCAGACGGAAAAGTCCCAAGCACAGATACGCAGTATTTT
CDR3: CASSPDGKVPSTDTQYF
size: NA
D: NA
V: TRBV9
J: TRBJ2-3

DNA: TGTGCCAGCAGCCGGCGTGGGGGTGGCTACACCTTC
CDR3: CASSRRGGGYTF
size: NA
D: NA
V: TRBV9
J: TRBJ1-2

DNA: TGTGCCATCAGTGACAAGGGACTAGCGGACTCCTACGAGCAGTACTTC
CDR3: CAISDKGLADSYEQYF
size: NA
D: TRBD2
V: TRBV10-3
J: TRBJ2-7

DNA: TGTGCCATCAGTGAAGGGCAGGGGCAGAACACTGAAGCTTTCTTT
CDR3: CAISEGQGQNTEAFF
size: NA
D: NA
V: TRBV10-3
J: TRBJ1-1

DNA: TGTGCCAGTAGTCCCGACAGAACCTACCAAGAGACCCAGTACTTC
CDR3: CASSPDRTYQETQYF
size: NA
D: NA
V: TRBV19
J: TRBJ2-5

DNA: TGTGCCACCACCCCAGGGGGGCGCGCCCCGAACACTGAAGCTTTCTTT
CDR3: CATTPGGRAPNTEAFF
size: NA
D: TRBD1
V: TRBV19
J: TRBJ1-1

DNA: TGTGCCAGTAGTATAGATTGGGACAGGAACACTGAAGCTTTCTTT
CDR3: CASSIDWDRNTEAFF
size: NA
D: TRBD1
V: TRBV19
J: TRBJ1-1

DNA: TGCGCCAGCGGGGTACAGGTCACCGGGGAGCTGTTTTTT
CDR3: CASGVQVTGELFF
size: NA
D: NA
V: TRBV5-1
J: TRBJ2-2